This T cell receptor beta chain was obtained from a study of T-cell reconstitution after alpha-beta-depleted transplantation in children. Unique molecular identifiers featured in how the TCRbeta library was prepared. TCRdb reprocessed the PCR reads with MiXCR, giving one entry per CDR3 protein. This sample has over 200,000 distinct CDR3 sequences, with about 9.2% found just once. V shed 4 bases, J shed 8 bases, and the junction held 16 bases outside the gene matches. CDR1 and CDR2 (germline): SGHRS, YFSETQ. This CDR3 spans 16 amino acids. The sequence was collected from a human donor who donated a stem cell graft to a child with acute lymphoblastic leukemia. Sequences were derived from PBMCs from the stem cell graft donor, sampled from the stem cell graft. The chain combines TRBV5-1 with TRBJ1-1; 8 bases line up with TRBD1. CDR3 sequence (DNA): TGCGCCAGCAGCACATGGGGGCAGGGGGCGTCTAAGGAAGCTTTCTTT. Translated, it gives CASSTWGQGASKEAFF. Supplemented by reference TRBV5-1 and TRBJ1-1, the full variable domain reads KAGVTQTPRYLIKTRGQQVTLSCSPISGHRSVSWYQQTPGQGLQFLFEYFSETQRNKGNFPGRFSGRQFSNSRSEMNVSTLELGDSALYLCASSTWGQGASKEAFFGQGTRLTVV.